These 30 T cell receptor beta chains share one sample of origin, sequenced in a study of early T cells in non-severe SARS-CoV-2 infection. TCRdb processed the 5' RACE reads anew with MiXCR; each CDR3 protein has one entry. This sample yields 40,000 to 45,000 distinct CDR3 sequences, of which under 7.5% are seen a single time; about a fifth belongs to the top ten. Sequencing was performed on whole blood, taken at baseline. The receptors were gathered from an adult who was a healthcare worker with PCR-confirmed SARS-CoV-2 infection or an uninfected control (not recorded which).

This clonotype was counted only a few times. J is TRBJ1-6 and V is TRBV5-5; D is unclear. Germline V gene data show CDR1 as SGHKS and CDR2 as YYEKEE (reference sequence). V was trimmed by 5 bases and J by 0 bases, leaving 18 bases between them. This CDR3 region has 18 residues. CDR3 protein: CASRPGRSISSYNSPLHF. The CDR3 bases are TGTGCCAGCAGACCTGGGAGGTCCATCAGCTCCTATAATTCACCCCTCCACTTT.

This clonotype was observed a handful of times. The chain has TRBV30 and TRBJ1-5; the D is unclear. CDR3 length: 14 amino acids. CDR1 and CDR2 from the germline V gene are GTSNPN and SVGIG (reference sequence). Trimming took off 0 bases at V and 2 bases at J, with 8 bases between the two ends. CDR3: CAWSVLRGNQPQHF. The DNA for the CDR3 is TGTGCCTGGAGTGTATTAAGGGGCAATCAGCCCCAGCATTTT.

In its sample, this clonotype was seen many times. This chain joins TRBV20-1 and TRBJ2-5; D gene uncertain. The CDR3 spans 14 residues. Between the trimmed V and J ends, which lost 6 bases and 0 bases, there was a span of 14 bases. CDR1 and CDR2 from the germline V gene are DFQATT and SNEGSKA (reference sequence). CDR3 bases: TGCAGTGCAAGAAACCAGTGGTACCAAGAGACCCAGTACTTC. Translation: CSARNQWYQETQYF.

This clonotype was seen many times. The rearrangement links TRBV29-1 to TRBJ1-3; D is unresolved. Trimming took 4 bases from V and 0 from J, leaving 7 bases between them. Germline values: CDR1 SQVTM, CDR2 ANQGSEA. The CDR3 has 13 amino acids. The CDR3 sequence is CSVGQSSGNTIYF. The CDR3 bases are TGCAGCGTTGGTCAGAGCTCTGGAAACACCATATATTTT. The entire variable domain, with the rest obtained from reference TRBV29-1 and TRBJ1-3, is as follows: SAVISQKPSRDICQRGTSLTIQCQVDSQVTMMFWYRQQPGQSLTLIATANQGSEATYESGFVIDKFPISRPNLTFSTLTVSNMSPEDSSIYLCSVGQSSGNTIYFGEGSWLTVV.

The chain joins TRBV5-1 to TRBJ2-1, with D possibly being TRBD2 (5 bases). Trimming removed 4 bases at V and 4 bases at J, with 18 bases between. This CDR3 has 16 amino acids. The germline V gene encodes CDR1 SGHRS and CDR2 YFSETQ. CDR3: CASSPLPSGGYNEQFF. The CDR3 region has the DNA TGCGCCAGCAGCCCCTTGCCCTCCGGAGGATACAATGAGCAGTTCTTC.

At least ten counts were recorded for this clonotype. This sequence joins TRBV20-1 and TRBJ2-2; TRBD2 aligns across 9 bases. Germline CDR1 and CDR2: DFQATT and SNEGSKA (reference sequence). V gave up 5 bases and J gave up 4 bases; unmatched junction bases: 8. This CDR3 is built from 15 residues. CDR3 protein: CSAGGVAGVTGELFF. The CDR3 nucleotides read TGCAGTGCTGGCGGGGTAGCGGGAGTCACCGGGGAGCTGTTTTTT.

This rearrangement joins TRBV4-1 to TRBJ1-6; no clear D. Trimming cost V 1 base and J 2 bases, with 24 bases left between them. CDR1 and CDR2 (germline): MGHRA, YSYEKL. The CDR3 runs to 21 residues. The CDR3 DNA reads as TGCGCCAGCAGCCAAGTCCCCCCAATTTCGTCTCTGCTTCCCTATAATTCACCCCTCCACTTT. It specifies CASSQVPPISSLLPYNSPLHF.

This clonotype was seen at least ten times. At one end the junction does not follow the germline gene, possibly because of a read error. This chain joins TRBV5-1 and TRBJ1-1; D might be TRBD1 (5 bases). The CDR3 loop spans 12 amino acids. Germline CDR1 reads SGHRS; CDR2 reads YFSETQ. Written as DNA, the CDR3 is TGCGCCAGCAGCTTGTCGGGGGAGATCCTGATCTTT. It encodes CASSLSGEILIF. The variable domain in full, with the rest retrieved from reference TRBV5-1 and TRBJ1-1, is KAGVTQTPRYLIKTRGQQVTLSCSPISGHRSVSWYQQTPGQGLQFLFEYFSETQRNKGNFPGRFSGRQFSNSRSEMNVSTLELGDSALYLCASSLSGEILIFGQGTRLTVV.

This clonotype was recorded at least ten times. The chain is built from TRBV6-6 and TRBJ2-2; 7 bases are a match to TRBD1. The germline gives CDR1 MNHNY, CDR2 SVGAGI (reference sequence). The CDR3 consists of 18 residues. J was trimmed by 6 bases and V by 0 bases; bases with no gene match: 13. The CDR3 coding sequence is TGTGCCAGCAGTTACTCGATTTCATCAGGGGGTCGTGCCGGGGAGCTGTTTTTT. Amino acid sequence: CASSYSISSGGRAGELFF.

This clonotype has a count of ten or more. The genes are TRBV7-6 and TRBJ1-5; D may be TRBD1 (5 bases). CDR3 length equals 17 residues. Germline assignment: CDR1 SGHVS and CDR2 FNYEAQ. The V end lost 2 bases, the J end lost 1 base, and 15 bases lay between the germline ends. In DNA form, the CDR3 reads TGTGCCAGCAGCTTAAAGGTTCCCGGGGCCAGCAATCAGCCCCAGCATTTT. Its translation: CASSLKVPGASNQPQHF.

V and J are TRBV4-1 and TRBJ1-1; D gene unclear. From germline, CDR1 is MGHRA and CDR2 YSYEKL. V shed 0 bases and J shed 5 bases, with 10 bases lying between them. This CDR3 is built from 14 residues. The CDR3 DNA reads TGCGCCAGCAGCCAAGATAGGCGGGCAACTGAAGCTTTCTTT. Translated: CASSQDRRATEAFF.

There are a few counts of this clonotype. The chain joins TRBV5-6 to TRBJ2-3; D not certain. This CDR3 contains 14 residues. The ends were cut back, 1 base at V and 4 bases at J, with 10 bases in the middle. Germline V gives CDR1 SGHDT, CDR2 YYEEEE. As DNA, the CDR3 is TGTGCCAGCAGCTTGAGCCCAGGCGCAGATACGCAGTATTTT. It encodes CASSLSPGADTQYF. The whole variable domain, remainder taken from reference TRBV5-6 and TRBJ2-3, is DAGVTQSPTHLIKTRGQQVTLRCSPKSGHDTVSWYQQALGQGPQFIFQYYEEEERQRGNFPDRFSGHQFPNYSSELNVNALLLGDSALYLCASSLSPGADTQYFGPGTRLTVL.

The sample holds a few counts of this clonotype. The chain recombines TRBV7-2 with TRBJ2-3, with TRBD1 as a possible D gene (5 bases). V was cut by 5 bases and J by 5 bases, with 8 bases left in between. The V gene's germline CDR1 is SGHTA and CDR2 FQGNSA. There are 12 residues in the CDR3. The CDR3, as DNA: TGTGCCAGCAGCCCGCAGGGAGATACGCAGTATTTT. Protein sequence: CASSPQGDTQYF. The variable domain in full, with the rest retrieved from reference TRBV7-2 and TRBJ2-3, is GAGVSQSPSNKVTEKGKDVELRCDPISGHTALYWYRQSLGQGLEFLIYFQGNSAPDKSGLPSDRFSAERTGGSVSTLTIQRTQQEDSAVYLCASSPQGDTQYFGPGTRLTVL.

This clonotype appeared many times. The chain links TRBV28 to TRBJ1-2; 7 nucleotides align to TRBD1. CDR3 length equals 17 residues. The ends lost 3 bases at V and 2 bases at J; junction bases unmatched: 12. Germline V lookup: CDR1 MDHEN, CDR2 SYDVKM. In DNA, the CDR3 is TGTGCCAGCAGTTTTTTTCGGAGGCGGGGACAGAACTATGGCTACACCTTC. This sequence encodes CASSFFRRRGQNYGYTF.

In this sample, this clonotype turned up many times. The CDR3 DNA sequence: TGTGCCAGCAGCTTAGCGAACACAGGGTCTGGCGAACTGTTTTTT. As protein: CASSLANTGSGELFF. The rearrangement joins TRBV7-2 to TRBJ1-4; TRBD1 is a possible D gene (6 bases). Germline CDR1 and CDR2: SGHTA and FQGNSA. The CDR3 has 15 residues. V dropped 0 bases and J dropped 12 bases, with 17 bases sitting between them.

There are many counts of this clonotype. This chain uses TRBV5-4 with TRBJ2-2; 7 nucleotides align to TRBD1. Germline-derived CDR1 and CDR2 are SGHNT and YYREEE (reference sequence). Losses at the gene ends were 4 bases for V and 2 bases for J; bases not matched to a gene: 5. The CDR3 contains 15 residues. This CDR3 reads CASSRGQLNTGELFF. The DNA for the CDR3 is TGTGCCAGCAGCCGGGGACAGCTAAACACCGGGGAGCTGTTTTTT.

The chain recombines TRBV18 with TRBJ1-1; D remains ambiguous. Trimming removed 1 base from V and 0 bases from J, with 3 bases in between. The CDR3 sequence is 13 residues long. Germline V CDR1 and CDR2: KGHSH, LQKENI. CDR3 loop: CASSPQLNTEAFF. The CDR3 DNA reads TGTGCCAGCTCACCACAGCTGAACACTGAAGCTTTCTTT.

This clonotype has a handful of counts. The chain couples TRBV11-2 to TRBJ2-1; 7 nucleotides agree with TRBD2. V lost 7 bases and J lost 8; bases outside the gene matches: 14. From germline, CDR1 is SGHAT and CDR2 FQNNGV. This CDR3 spans 15 amino acids. The DNA for the CDR3 is TGTGCCAGCACCCTACTAGCGTCAGGAAGGGATGAGCAGTTCTTC. Amino acid sequence: CASTLLASGRDEQFF.

This clonotype was counted ten times or more. The chain carries TRBV5-5 and TRBJ1-2, with D possibly being TRBD1 (6 bases). Germline loops: CDR1 SGHKS, CDR2 YYEKEE (reference sequence). Trimming left V 0 bases short and J 4 bases short, with 13 bases between. The CDR3 is made up of 15 amino acids. CDR3: CASSLGQGGPYGYTF. The CDR3 coding sequence is TGTGCCAGCAGCTTGGGTCAAGGGGGACCCTATGGCTACACCTTC.

This clonotype was seen a few times. This sequence joins TRBV20-1 and TRBJ2-1, with 8 bases lining up with TRBD1. Trimming at V came to 6 bases and at J to 5 bases, leaving 9 bases not matched to a gene. The CDR3 has 14 residues. From germline, CDR1 is DFQATT and CDR2 SNEGSKA (reference sequence). In nucleotides, the CDR3 is TGCAGTGCGGACCCAGGGGGCTCTAACAATGAGCAGTTCTTC. Translated: CSADPGGSNNEQFF.

The chain is built from TRBV20-1 and TRBJ2-5, with unresolved D. V lost 6 bases, J lost 7 bases, and 18 bases lay in between. This CDR3 contains 13 residues. Germline V gene data show CDR1 as DFQATT and CDR2 as SNEGSKA (reference sequence). The CDR3 protein is CSATHAPLGTQYF. DNA of the CDR3: TGCAGTGCCACCCACGCCCCCTTGGGGACCCAGTACTTC.

The chain recombines TRBV6-6 with TRBJ1-6; D ambiguous. Trimming took off 2 bases at V and 9 bases at J, with 11 bases between the two ends. Germline V gene lookup returns CDR1 MNHNY and CDR2 SVGAGI (reference sequence). The CDR3 sequence is 14 residues long. The CDR3: CASSYEGSSSPLHF. Written as DNA, the CDR3 is TGTGCCAGCAGTTACGAGGGTTCCAGTTCACCCCTCCACTTT.

This clonotype appeared a few times. The chain links TRBV6-2 or TRBV6-3 to TRBJ2-3; unclear D gene. Germline V gives CDR1 MNHEY, CDR2 SVGEGT. This CDR3 has 14 amino acids. V was clipped by 5 bases and J by 2 bases, with 11 bases between them. DNA for the CDR3: TGTGCCAGCAGTAGCCAAGCTCACACAGATACGCAGTATTTT. Translation: CASSSQAHTDTQYF.

This clonotype was counted many times. The chain uses TRBV11-2 and TRBJ2-1; no definite D call. Looked up from germline, CDR1 is SGHAT and CDR2 is FQNNGV. This CDR3 has 14 residues. Deletions cut 3 bases from V and 5 bases from J, with 11 bases between. This chain's CDR3 is CASSFQRINNEQFF. The CDR3, as DNA: TGTGCCAGCAGCTTTCAGAGAATAAACAATGAGCAGTTCTTC. Based on the CDR3 plus reference TRBV11-2 and TRBJ2-1, the full variable domain is EAGVAQSPRYKIIEKRQSVAFWCNPISGHATLYWYQQILGQGPKLLIQFQNNGVVDDSQLPKDRFSAERLKGVDSTLKIQPAKLEDSAVYLCASSFQRINNEQFFGPGTRLTVL.

The rearrangement links TRBV5-1 to TRBJ2-7; D is ambiguous. Germline CDR1 and CDR2: SGHRS and YFSETQ. V was cut by 1 base and J by 4 bases, with 15 bases left in between. The CDR3 is 15 amino acids. CDR3 loop: CASSLSPSGSYEQYF. Here the CDR3 DNA reads TGCGCCAGCAGCTTGAGCCCCTCCGGATCGTACGAGCAGTACTTC.

The rearrangement links TRBV7-2 to TRBJ2-7, with 9 bases fitting TRBD2. CDR1 and CDR2 from the germline V gene are SGHTA and FQGNSA. Germline trimming cut 5 bases from V and 3 bases from J; bases unmatched to any gene: 5. The CDR3 totals 14 residues. The CDR3 region is CASSIASGDYEQYF. DNA of the CDR3: TGTGCCAGCAGCATCGCTAGCGGGGACTACGAGCAGTACTTC.

This clonotype was found many times. J is TRBJ1-2 and V is TRBV20-1; 10 bases are shared with TRBD1. The CDR3 contains 14 residues. V trimming: 4 bases; J trimming: 8 bases; junction bases outside the gene matches: 10. Germline V gene data show CDR1 as DFQATT and CDR2 as SNEGSKA (reference sequence). The CDR3 DNA reads as TGCAGTGCTACTCCCGGGACAGGGGTAGACGGCTACACCTTC. Its protein product is CSATPGTGVDGYTF.

This clonotype was picked up many times. V usage is TRBV3-1 and J usage is TRBJ2-1, with TRBD2 identical over 7 bases. Germline V gives CDR1 LGHDT, CDR2 YNNKEL (reference sequence). The V and J ends lost 0 bases and 6 bases, in that order; junction bases with no gene match: 8. The CDR3 covers 16 residues. CDR3 amino acids: CASSQDSWTSINEQFF. CDR3 DNA: TGTGCCAGCAGCCAAGATAGTTGGACTAGTATCAATGAGCAGTTCTTC.

This clonotype was detected ten times or more. The J gene is TRBJ2-1, the V gene TRBV20-1; D gene unclear. The V end lost 0 bases, the J end lost 7 bases, and 13 bases lay between the germline ends. CDR3 length: 14 residues. From germline, CDR1 is DFQATT and CDR2 SNEGSKA (reference sequence). DNA of the CDR3: TGCAGTGCTAGAGATGGGAACCGCGGTAATGAGCAGTTCTTC. Amino acid sequence: CSARDGNRGNEQFF.

The table lists this clonotype with many counts. The rearrangement uses TRBV9 and TRBJ2-7, with no clear D. The CDR3 runs to 15 residues. The germline V gene encodes CDR1 SGDLS and CDR2 YYNGEE. V lost 0 bases, J lost 6 bases, and 16 bases lay in between. Written as DNA, the CDR3 is TGTGCCAGCAGCGTAGGGGTGGAGTTTCTGAGCGAGCAGTACTTC. Encoded protein: CASSVGVEFLSEQYF.